Here is one TCR beta chain with its context. The specificity of this receptor is unknown. Base qualities are not provided; no much larger clone lies one nucleotide away. In the paper's terms, the time point label means: resected brain tissue, or blood drawn just prior to surgery. The surgery cases showing the highest brain T cell transcript signatures were chosen for TCR beta chain sequencing of brain tissue and, when available, of blood. Prior to surgery, the patients had been treated with at least one anti-epileptic drug. TCR-sequenced patients were children with drug-resistant epilepsy due to tuberous sclerosis complex, focal cortical dysplasia, Rasmussen encephalitis or hemimegalencephaly. Blood samples were drawn just before the epilepsy surgery. The Monarch genomic DNA purification kit was used to extract bulk genomic DNA from unsorted brain tissue and from whole blood. The immunoSEQ assay was used to generate TCR beta chain sequences from genomic DNA. The original methods were these. Any CDR3 sequence that did not begin with the conserved framework cysteine at position 104 was removed by hand. Clonality was calculated as one minus the normalized Shannon's Diversity Index, with values ranging from 0 (maximal diversity) to 1 (oligoclonal). To check whether a given CDR3 had different frequencies in two samples, for example brain versus blood, chi-squared comparison-of-proportions tests were used. Public clonotypes were identified through searches of immuneACCESS, and similarity to known antiviral clonotypes was evaluated with the VDJdb browser. Held by TCRdb, this immuneACCESS table contains in-frame sequences only and omits some clones. Under half of the omission traces to an unresolved V gene where checked; the cause of the rest is unknown. V and J calls and clone size are as listed in that table; D and trimming were resolved from the DNA. The sample table shows some 62,000 clones, and around 96% are seen once. The top ten constitute roughly 0.38% of the sample.

This sample stems from a study of brain T cells in children with intractable seizures (dated by TCRdb to about 2021). Context from the whole study: Resected brain tissue from some 53 pediatric epilepsy surgery cases was first screened for immune gene transcripts using a NanoString immunology panel. Among the roughly twelve selected surgery cases, eight also had pre-surgery blood sequenced, leaving four with brain tissue only. Broad study findings and their caveats: Because sequencing depth was different between pre-surgery and post-surgery blood, clones absent from the pre-surgery sample may reflect undersampling. Viral specificity was inferred only from CDR3 sequence similarity, and patients' HCMV serostatus was unknown.

The germline V gene provides CDR1 MNHEY and CDR2 SVGEGT. Relative to germline, V is missing 6 bases and J is missing 6 bases, with 5 bases of the junction outside any gene match. Inclusive of the bounding cysteine and phenylalanine, the CDR3 is 15 residues long. The CDR3 DNA has 45 bases and is translated from base 1. This chain is built from TRBV6-2 or TRBV6-3 and TRBJ2-1, with TRBD2 matching 13 junction bases. The sample in question was peripheral blood, obtained at surgery. The source is a boy under three years old with focal cortical dysplasia and intractable seizures. The DNA sequence follows: TGTGCCAGCAGACCTGGGACTAGCGGGATCAATGAGCAGTTCTTC. Its protein reads: CASRPGTSGINEQFF.